This T cell receptor beta chain is from a study of T cell responses to AZD1222 COVID-19 vaccine. As concerns this clone: Its specificity is not known.

Study-wide results and caveats: Clonal diversity may have been underestimated in mostly white British donors. Spike-specific TCRs gained breadth and depth after people received two AZD1222 doses.

The ends were cut back, 1 base at V and 7 bases at J, with 11 bases in the middle. CDR3 length: 14 residues. Germline-derived CDR1 and CDR2 are SEHNR and FQNEAQ (reference sequence). Method: immunoSEQ multiplex PCR; TCRdb's copy keeps in-frame clones and lacks some. The table lists about 150,000 clones, more than 85% of them singletons, with under 1.5% in the top ten. Source: peripheral blood, taken 28 days after the second AZD1222 dose. This chain uses TRBV7-9 with TRBJ2-1; possibly TRBD1 for D (6 bases). This TCR was sampled from an adult who received the AZD1222 COVID-19 vaccine. The CDR3 DNA is TGTGCCAGCAGCTTAGAAGGGGGATGGAATGAGCAGTTCTTC. This gives the protein CASSLEGGWNEQFF. The variable domain in full, completed from reference TRBV7-9 and TRBJ2-1, reads DTGVSQNPRHKITKRGQNVTFRCDPISEHNRLYWYRQTLGQGPEFLTYFQNEAQLEKSRLLSDRFSAERPKGSFSTLEIQRTEQGDSAMYLCASSLEGGWNEQFFGPGTRLTVL.